The clone carrying this T cell receptor beta chain was counted between two and nine times. The antigen is not known. The PCR made use of 60 Vbeta and 13 Jbeta primers. Measured with immunoSEQ multiplex PCR; TCRdb has only the in-frame clones, and not every one. The sample contains 95,000 to 150,000 clones, just over 15% of which appear only once. Whereas donors were nominally healthy upon sampling, unrecorded immune exposures were probable. This specimen comes from a study of cytomegalovirus exposure and HLA in healthy donors. Study-wide results and caveats: TCR beta V segments were, for the most part, productive about 87% or about 30% of the time in an earlier analysis. Sequencing artifact likely explains a cluster of highly shared sequence variants. Donor immune exposure was known only as CMV serostatus.

V gave up 10 bases and J gave up 0 bases; unmatched junction bases: 6. CDR3 size: 14 residues. Germline CDR1 reads ENHRY; CDR2 reads SYGVKD. The rearrangement links TRBV10-3 to TRBJ2-3; 8 bases match TRBD1. Specimen: PBMCs. The sequence was obtained from a woman aged 18-30 years in good health and CMV-seronegative. The CDR3 is CATRQGPSTDTQYF. The CDR3 nucleotides are TGTGCCACTCGACAGGGGCCTAGCACAGATACGCAGTATTTT.